This TCR beta chain was captured by sequencing in a study of T cell responses to AZD1222 COVID-19 vaccine. Study-wide context: Pooling was applied to second doses at about 4 or about 12 weeks. Findings of the study overall: Donor demographics were predominantly white British with a female majority; clonal diversity may be underestimated. Researchers report vaccine-associated CD4 TCRs spanning spike, with dominance at 160-218 and 743-854. Reportedly, nearly half of unique spike TCRs recognized epitopes outside B.1.351/B.1.1.7 mutations.

Here immunoSEQ multiplex PCR was the method, and the copy in TCRdb shows in-frame clones only, minus some. The table records under 130,000 clones, about 80% of them present only once. In germline, CDR1 is SGHDT, CDR2 YYEEEE. Germline trimming cut 0 bases from V and 6 bases from J; bases unmatched to any gene: 15. This CDR3 has 19 residues. Worth noting for this clone: Its target is unknown.

This clonotype was sampled from an adult in good health. This specimen consisted of peripheral blood, obtained on day 0 of AZD1222 vaccination. The rearrangement joins TRBV5-6 to TRBJ1-6, with 7 bases that match TRBD1. CDR3 sequence reads: CASSLAWGTDSGINSPLHF. The DNA of the CDR3 is TGTGCCAGCAGCTTGGCTTGGGGGACAGACAGCGGAATTAATTCACCCCTCCACTTT.